The present T cell receptor (beta chain) was sequenced within a study of human T cells and chemical hapten exposure. This clonotype was detected a few times. Time point noted: pre-sensitization, week 0. Treatment meaning: therapeutic diphenylcyclopropenone sensitization with weekly scalp DPC. In TCRdb, the RACE reads were re-called with MiXCR into one record per CDR3 protein. The table records around 330,000 distinct CDR3 sequences, over 5% of them present only once. The CDR3 totals 15 residues. Germline V gene data show CDR1 as MNHEY and CDR2 as SMNVEV (reference sequence). V was clipped by 3 bases and J by 9 bases, with 15 bases between them.

The specimen was whole blood, collected in connection with sensitization to the hapten diphenylcyclopropenone (DPC). This TCR was sampled from a woman aged 18-29 years with alopecia areata. Some clones in this sample may be carry-over from other donors' samples. The rearrangement joins TRBV27 to TRBJ1-6; D gene unclear. The CDR3 spells CASSFWLKKRSPLHF. The CDR3 nucleotides are TGTGCCAGCAGTTTTTGGCTTAAGAAACGTTCACCCCTCCACTTT.